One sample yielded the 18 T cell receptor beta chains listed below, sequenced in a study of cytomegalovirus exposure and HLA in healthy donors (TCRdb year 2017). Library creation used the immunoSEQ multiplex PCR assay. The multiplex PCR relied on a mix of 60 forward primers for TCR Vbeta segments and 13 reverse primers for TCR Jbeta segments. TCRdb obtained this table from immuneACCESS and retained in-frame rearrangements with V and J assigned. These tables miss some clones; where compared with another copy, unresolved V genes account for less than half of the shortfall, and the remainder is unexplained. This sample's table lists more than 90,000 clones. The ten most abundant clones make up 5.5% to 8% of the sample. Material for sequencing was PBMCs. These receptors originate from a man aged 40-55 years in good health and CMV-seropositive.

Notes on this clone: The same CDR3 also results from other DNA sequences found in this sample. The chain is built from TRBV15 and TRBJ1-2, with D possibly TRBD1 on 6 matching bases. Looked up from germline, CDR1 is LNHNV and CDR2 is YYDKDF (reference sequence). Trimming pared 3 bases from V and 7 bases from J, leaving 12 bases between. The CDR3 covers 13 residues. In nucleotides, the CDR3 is TGTGCCACCAGCAGGGAATACAGGGTTGGCTACACCTTC. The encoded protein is CATSREYRVGYTF.

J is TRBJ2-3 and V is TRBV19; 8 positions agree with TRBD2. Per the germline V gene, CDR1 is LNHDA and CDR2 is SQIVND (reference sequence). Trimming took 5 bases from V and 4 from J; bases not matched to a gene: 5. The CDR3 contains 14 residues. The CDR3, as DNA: TGTGCCAGTAGTGCAGCGGGAGTTGCAGATACGCAGTATTTT. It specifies CASSAAGVADTQYF. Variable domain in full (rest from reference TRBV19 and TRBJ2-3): DGGITQSPKYLFRKEGQNVTLSCEQNLNHDAMYWYRQDPGQGLRLIYYSQIVNDFQKGDIAEGYSVSREKKESFPLTVTSAQKNPTAFYLCASSAAGVADTQYFGPGTRLTVL.

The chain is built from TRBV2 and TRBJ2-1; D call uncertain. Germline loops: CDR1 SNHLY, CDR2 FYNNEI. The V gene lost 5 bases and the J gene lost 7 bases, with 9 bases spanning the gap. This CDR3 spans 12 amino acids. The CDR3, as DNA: TGTGCCAGCAGTTCATCAGGAAATGAGCAGTTCTTC. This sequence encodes CASSSSGNEQFF.

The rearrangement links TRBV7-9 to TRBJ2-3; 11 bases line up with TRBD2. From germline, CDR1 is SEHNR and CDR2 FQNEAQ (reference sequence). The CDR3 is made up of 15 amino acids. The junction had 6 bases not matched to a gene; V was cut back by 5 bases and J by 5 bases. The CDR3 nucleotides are TGTGCCAGCAGCCTTGTGCTAGCGGGAGGAGATACGCAGTATTTT. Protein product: CASSLVLAGGDTQYF.

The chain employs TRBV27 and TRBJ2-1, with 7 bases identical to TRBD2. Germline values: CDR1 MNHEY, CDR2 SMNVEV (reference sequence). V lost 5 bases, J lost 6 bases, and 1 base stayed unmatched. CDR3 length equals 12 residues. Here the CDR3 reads CASSPSGNEQFF. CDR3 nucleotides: TGTGCCAGCAGTCCTAGCGGCAATGAGCAGTTCTTC.

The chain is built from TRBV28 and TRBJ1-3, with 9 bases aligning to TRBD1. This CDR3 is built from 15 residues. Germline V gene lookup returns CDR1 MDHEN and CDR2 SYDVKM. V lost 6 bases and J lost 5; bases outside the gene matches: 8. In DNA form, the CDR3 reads TGTGCCAGCAGGCTCTCCGGGACAGGGCGAAACACCATATATTTT. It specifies CASRLSGTGRNTIYF.

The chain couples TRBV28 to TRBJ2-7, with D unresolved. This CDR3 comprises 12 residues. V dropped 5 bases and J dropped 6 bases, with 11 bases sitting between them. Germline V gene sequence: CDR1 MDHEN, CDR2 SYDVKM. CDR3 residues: CASSPPWPEQYF. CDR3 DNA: TGTGCCAGCAGTCCGCCGTGGCCCGAGCAGTACTTC.

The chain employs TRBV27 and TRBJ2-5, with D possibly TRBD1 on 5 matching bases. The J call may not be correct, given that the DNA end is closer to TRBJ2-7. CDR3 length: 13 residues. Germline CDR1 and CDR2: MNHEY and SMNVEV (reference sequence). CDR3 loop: CASSLDRAYEQYF. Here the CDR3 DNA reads TGTGCCAGCAGCCTAGACAGAGCCTACGAGCAGTACTTC.

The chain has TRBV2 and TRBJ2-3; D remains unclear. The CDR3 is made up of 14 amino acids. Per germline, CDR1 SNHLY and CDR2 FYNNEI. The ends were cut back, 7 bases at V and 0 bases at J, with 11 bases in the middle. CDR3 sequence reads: CASMGLTSTDTQYF. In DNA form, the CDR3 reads TGTGCCAGCATGGGCCTTACTAGCACAGATACGCAGTATTTT.

DNA of the CDR3: TGCGCCAGCAGTGATTGGAGCGGGGGGTACAATGAGCAGTTCTTC. Translation gives CASSDWSGGYNEQFF. The chain is built from TRBV10-2 and TRBJ2-1; 9 nucleotides align to TRBD2. With 3 bases clipped from V and 4 bases from J, the junction kept 4 bases outside the gene matches. The CDR3 runs 15 residues. CDR1 and CDR2 from the germline V gene are WSHSY and SAAADI.

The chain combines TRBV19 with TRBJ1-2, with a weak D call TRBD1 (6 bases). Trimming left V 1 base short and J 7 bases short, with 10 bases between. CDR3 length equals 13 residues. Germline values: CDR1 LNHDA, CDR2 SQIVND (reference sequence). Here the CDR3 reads CASSIGGHLGYTF. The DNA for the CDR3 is TGTGCCAGTAGTATAGGGGGACATCTTGGCTACACCTTC.

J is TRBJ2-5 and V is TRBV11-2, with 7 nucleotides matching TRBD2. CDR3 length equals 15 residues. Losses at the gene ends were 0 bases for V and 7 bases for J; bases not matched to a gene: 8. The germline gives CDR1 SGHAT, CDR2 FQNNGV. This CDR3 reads CASSLDRGGSGTQYF. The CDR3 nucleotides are TGTGCCAGCAGCTTAGATCGGGGAGGGTCCGGGACCCAGTACTTC.

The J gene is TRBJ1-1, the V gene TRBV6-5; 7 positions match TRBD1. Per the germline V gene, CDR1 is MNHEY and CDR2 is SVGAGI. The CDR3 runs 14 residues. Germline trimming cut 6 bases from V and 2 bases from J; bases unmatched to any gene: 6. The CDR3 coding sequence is TGTGCCAGCAGCGGACAGGCGCAAAACACTGAAGCTTTCTTT. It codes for CASSGQAQNTEAFF.

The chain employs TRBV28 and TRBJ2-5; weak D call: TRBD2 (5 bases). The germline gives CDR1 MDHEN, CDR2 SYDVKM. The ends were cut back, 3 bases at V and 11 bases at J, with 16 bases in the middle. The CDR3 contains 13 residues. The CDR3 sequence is CASSFKRNEKQYF. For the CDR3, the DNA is TGTGCCAGCAGTTTTAAGCGGAATGAGAAGCAGTACTTC. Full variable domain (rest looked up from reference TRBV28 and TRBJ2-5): DVKVTQSSRYLVKRTGEKVFLECVQDMDHENMFWYRQDPGLGLRLIYFSYDVKMKEKGDIPEGYSVSREKKERFSLILESASTNQTSMYLCASSFKRNEKQYFGPGTRLLVL.

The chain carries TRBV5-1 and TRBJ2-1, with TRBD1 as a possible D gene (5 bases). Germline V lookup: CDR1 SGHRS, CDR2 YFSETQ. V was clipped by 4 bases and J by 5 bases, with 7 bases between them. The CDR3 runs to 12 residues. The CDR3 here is CASSGADNEQFF. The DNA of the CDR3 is TGCGCCAGCAGCGGGGCTGACAATGAGCAGTTCTTC.

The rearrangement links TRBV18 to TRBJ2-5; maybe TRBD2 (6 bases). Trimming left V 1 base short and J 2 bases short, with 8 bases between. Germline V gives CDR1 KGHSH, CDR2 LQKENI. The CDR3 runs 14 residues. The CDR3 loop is CASSPRREQETQYF. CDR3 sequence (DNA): TGTGCCAGCTCACCACGTCGGGAGCAAGAGACCCAGTACTTC.

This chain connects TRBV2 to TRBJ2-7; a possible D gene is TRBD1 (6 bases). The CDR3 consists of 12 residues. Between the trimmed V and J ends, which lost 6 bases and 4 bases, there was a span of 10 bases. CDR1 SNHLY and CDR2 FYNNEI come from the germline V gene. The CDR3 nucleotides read TGTGCCAGCAGAGAACAGGGTTACGAGCAGTACTTC. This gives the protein CASREQGYEQYF. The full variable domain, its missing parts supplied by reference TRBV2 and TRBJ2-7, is EPEVTQTPSHQVTQMGQEVILRCVPISNHLYFYWYRQILGQKVEFLVSFYNNEISEKSEIFDDQFSVERPDGSNFTLKIRSTKLEDSAMYFCASREQGYEQYFGPGTRLTVT.

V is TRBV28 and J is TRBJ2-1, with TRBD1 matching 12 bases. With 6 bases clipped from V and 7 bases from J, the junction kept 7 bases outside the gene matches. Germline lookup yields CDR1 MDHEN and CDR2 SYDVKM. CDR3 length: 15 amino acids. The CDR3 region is CASRLPGQGANEQFF. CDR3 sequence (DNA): TGTGCCAGCAGGCTCCCGGGACAGGGGGCGAATGAGCAGTTCTTC.